This T cell receptor beta chain came from a study of blood T cell repertoires in COVID-19. The CDR3 is made up of 15 amino acids. The germline V gene has CDR1 KGHDR and CDR2 SFDVKD. Trimming removed 1 base from V and 5 bases from J, with 10 bases in between. Original methodology: How many nucleated cells were present was estimated from reference gene primer amplification. Sequencing was performed with immunoSEQ multiplex PCR; in TCRdb, only in-frame clones are kept and a portion is missing. D and trimming were read from the DNA, whereas the V and J calls and clone size are those reported in that table. The data hold around 450,000 clones, with roughly 90% observed a single time.

Sequencing used peripheral blood. V gene TRBV24-1 combines with J gene TRBJ2-2; D is possibly TRBD1 (5 bases). The source of this sequence is a woman aged 30 to 39 with acute or convalescent COVID-19. The CDR3 loop is CATSDFRAGTGELFF. Here the CDR3 DNA reads TGTGCCACCAGTGATTTTAGGGCAGGGACCGGGGAGCTGTTTTTT.